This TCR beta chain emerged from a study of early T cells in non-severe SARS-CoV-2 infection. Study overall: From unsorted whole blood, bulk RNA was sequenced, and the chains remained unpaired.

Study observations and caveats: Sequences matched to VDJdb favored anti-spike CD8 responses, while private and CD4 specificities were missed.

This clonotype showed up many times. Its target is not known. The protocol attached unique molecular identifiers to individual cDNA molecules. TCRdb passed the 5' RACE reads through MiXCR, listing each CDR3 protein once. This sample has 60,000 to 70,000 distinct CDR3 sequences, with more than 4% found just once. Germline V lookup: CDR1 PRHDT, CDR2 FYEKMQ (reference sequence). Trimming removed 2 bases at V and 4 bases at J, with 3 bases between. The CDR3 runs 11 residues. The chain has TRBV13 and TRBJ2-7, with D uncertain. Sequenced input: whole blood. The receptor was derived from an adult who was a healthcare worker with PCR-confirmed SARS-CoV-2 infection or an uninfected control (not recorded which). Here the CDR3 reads CASSLIYEQYF. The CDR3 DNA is TGTGCCAGCAGCTTAATATACGAGCAGTACTTC.